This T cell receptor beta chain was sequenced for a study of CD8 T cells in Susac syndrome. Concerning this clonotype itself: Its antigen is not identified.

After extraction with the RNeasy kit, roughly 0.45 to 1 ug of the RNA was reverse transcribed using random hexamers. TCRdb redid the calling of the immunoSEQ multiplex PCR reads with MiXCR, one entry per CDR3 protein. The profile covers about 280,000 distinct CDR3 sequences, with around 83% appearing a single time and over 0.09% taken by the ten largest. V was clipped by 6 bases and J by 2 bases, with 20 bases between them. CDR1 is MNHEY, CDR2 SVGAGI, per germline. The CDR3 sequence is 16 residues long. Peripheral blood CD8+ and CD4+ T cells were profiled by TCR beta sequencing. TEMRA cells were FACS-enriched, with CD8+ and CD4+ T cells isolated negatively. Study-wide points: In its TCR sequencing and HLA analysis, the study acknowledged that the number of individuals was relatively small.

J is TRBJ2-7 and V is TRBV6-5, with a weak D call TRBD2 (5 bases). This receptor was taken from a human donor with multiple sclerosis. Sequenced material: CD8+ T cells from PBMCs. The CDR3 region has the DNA TGTGCCAGCAGGTACGGGGTCCGGGTCAGCCCCTACGAGCAGTACTTC. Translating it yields CASRYGVRVSPYEQYF.